This T cell receptor (beta chain) was sequenced for a study of PD-L1 blockade in urothelial cancer. Study results and caveats: Tumor-associated blood clones were expanded more by durable-benefit patients at 3 weeks.

Concerning this clone: What it recognizes is unknown.

From germline, CDR1 is SGHRS and CDR2 YFSETQ. This CDR3 is built from 15 residues. V lost 4 bases and J lost 4; bases outside the gene matches: 5. Sequencing was performed with immunoSEQ multiplex PCR; in TCRdb, only in-frame clones are kept and a portion is missing. The repertoire holds roughly 100,000 clones, with roughly 88% as singletons. The sequence was obtained from a man aged 50-60 years with urothelial cancer. The chain couples TRBV5-1 to TRBJ2-1; 10 positions agree with TRBD1. The material sequenced was PBMCs, taken around atezolizumab (anti-PD-L1) treatment. The CDR3 DNA follows: TGCGCCAGCAGCAGTAGGGGACAGGGGTACAATGAGCAGTTCTTC. Translated, it gives CASSSRGQGYNEQFF.